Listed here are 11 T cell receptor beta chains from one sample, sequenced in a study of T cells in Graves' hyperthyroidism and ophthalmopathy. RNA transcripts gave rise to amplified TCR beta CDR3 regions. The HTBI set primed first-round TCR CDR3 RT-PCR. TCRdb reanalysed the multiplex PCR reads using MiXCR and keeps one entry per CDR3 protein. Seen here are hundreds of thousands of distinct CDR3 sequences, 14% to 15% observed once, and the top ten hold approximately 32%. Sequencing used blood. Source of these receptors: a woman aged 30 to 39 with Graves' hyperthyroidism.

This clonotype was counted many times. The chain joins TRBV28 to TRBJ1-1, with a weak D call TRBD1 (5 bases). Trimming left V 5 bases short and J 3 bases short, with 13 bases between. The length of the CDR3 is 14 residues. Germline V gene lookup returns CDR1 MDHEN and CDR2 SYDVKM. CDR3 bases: TGTGCCAGCAGTGCAGCCCAGGGAGACACTGAAGCTTTCTTT. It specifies CASSAAQGDTEAFF.

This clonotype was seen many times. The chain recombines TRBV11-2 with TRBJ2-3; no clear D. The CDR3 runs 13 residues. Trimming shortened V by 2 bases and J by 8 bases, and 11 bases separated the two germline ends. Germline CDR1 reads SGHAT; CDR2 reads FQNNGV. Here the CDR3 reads CASSLKFIGTQYF. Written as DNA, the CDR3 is TGTGCCAGCAGCTTAAAATTCATTGGTACGCAGTATTTT.

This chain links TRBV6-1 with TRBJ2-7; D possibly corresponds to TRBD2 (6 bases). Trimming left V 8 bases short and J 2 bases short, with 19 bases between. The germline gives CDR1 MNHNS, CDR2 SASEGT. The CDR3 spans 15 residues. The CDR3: CASGAGKNPPYEQYF. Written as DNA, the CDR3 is TGTGCCAGCGGTGCGGGGAAGAATCCTCCCTACGAGCAGTACTTC.

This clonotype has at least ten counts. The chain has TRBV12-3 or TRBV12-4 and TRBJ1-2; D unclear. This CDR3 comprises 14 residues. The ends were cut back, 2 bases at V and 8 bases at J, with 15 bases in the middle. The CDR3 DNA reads TGTGCCAGCAGTTTAATAACGGAAGGGCGCGGCTACACCTTC. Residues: CASSLITEGRGYTF.

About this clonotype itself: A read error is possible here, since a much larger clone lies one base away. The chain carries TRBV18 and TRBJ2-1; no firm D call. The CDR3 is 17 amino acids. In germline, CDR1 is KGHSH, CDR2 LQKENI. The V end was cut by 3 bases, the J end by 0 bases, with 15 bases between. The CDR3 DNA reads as TGTGCCAGCTCACCGCGTTTAGCCGTAGGCTCCTACAATGAGCAGTTCTTC. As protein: CASSPRLAVGSYNEQFF.

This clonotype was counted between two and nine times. The CDR3 nucleotides read TGTGCCATCGCCCCTAATACAGGGAACACTGAAGCTTTCTTT. It encodes CAIAPNTGNTEAFF. This rearrangement joins TRBV10-3 to TRBJ1-1, with D tentatively TRBD1 (5 bases). The germline V and J ends were trimmed by 8 bases and 1 base, with 14 bases remaining between them. Germline V gene data show CDR1 as ENHRY and CDR2 as SYGVKD. This CDR3 is built from 14 residues.

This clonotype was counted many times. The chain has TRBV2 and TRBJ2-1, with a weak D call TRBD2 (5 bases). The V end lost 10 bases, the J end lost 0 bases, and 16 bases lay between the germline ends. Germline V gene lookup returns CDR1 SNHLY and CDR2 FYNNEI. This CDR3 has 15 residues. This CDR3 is CATRREAGSYNEQFF. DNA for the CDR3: TGTGCCACCCGTCGGGAAGCTGGCTCCTACAATGAGCAGTTCTTC.

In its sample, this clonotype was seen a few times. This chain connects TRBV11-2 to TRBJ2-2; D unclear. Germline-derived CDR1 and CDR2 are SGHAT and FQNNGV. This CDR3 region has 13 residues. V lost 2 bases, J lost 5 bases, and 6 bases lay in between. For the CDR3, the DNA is TGTGCCAGCAGCTTACAGGTGACCGGGGAGCTGTTTTTT. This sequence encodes CASSLQVTGELFF.

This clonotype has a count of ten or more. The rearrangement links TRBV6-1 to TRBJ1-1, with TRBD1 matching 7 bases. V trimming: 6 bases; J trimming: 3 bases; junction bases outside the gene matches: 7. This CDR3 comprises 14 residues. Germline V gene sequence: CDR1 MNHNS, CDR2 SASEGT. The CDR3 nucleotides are TGTGCCAGCAGAATCTGGACAGGAGACACTGAAGCTTTCTTT. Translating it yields CASRIWTGDTEAFF.

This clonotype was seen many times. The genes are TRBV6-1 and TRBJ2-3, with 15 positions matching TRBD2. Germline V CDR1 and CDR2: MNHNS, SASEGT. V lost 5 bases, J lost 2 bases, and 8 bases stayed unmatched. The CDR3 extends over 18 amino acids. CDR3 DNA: TGTGCCAGCAGTCCAGGACTAGCGGGAGGGCGGGTCACAGATACGCAGTATTTT. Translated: CASSPGLAGGRVTDTQYF.

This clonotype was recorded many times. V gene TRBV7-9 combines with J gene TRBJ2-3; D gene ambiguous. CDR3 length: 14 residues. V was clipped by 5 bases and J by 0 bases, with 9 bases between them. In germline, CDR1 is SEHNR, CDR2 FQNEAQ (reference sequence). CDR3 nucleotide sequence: TGTGCCAGCAGCGACGGATCTAGCACAGATACGCAGTATTTT. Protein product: CASSDGSSTDTQYF.